The 32 T cell receptor beta chains given below trace back to one sample, sequenced in a study of T cell responses to AZD1222 COVID-19 vaccine. The repertoire was sequenced with immunoSEQ multiplex PCR; TCRdb's copy has only in-frame clones and lacks some. The sample has about 110,000 clones, about 85% seen once. The specimen comprised peripheral blood, sampled on day 0 of AZD1222 vaccination. The source of these receptors is an adult in good health.

The chain carries TRBV7-2 and TRBJ2-7; a weak D match, TRBD2 (5 bases). Trimming took 4 bases from V and 2 from J, leaving 12 bases between them. Germline CDR1 is SGHTA and CDR2 is FQGNSA. The length of the CDR3 is 14 residues. CDR3 sequence (DNA): TGTGCCAGCAGCTGGGAGTTGAACACCTACGAGCAGTACTTC. It specifies CASSWELNTYEQYF. Full variable domain (rest looked up from reference TRBV7-2 and TRBJ2-7): GAGVSQSPSNKVTEKGKDVELRCDPISGHTALYWYRQSLGQGLEFLIYFQGNSAPDKSGLPSDRFSAERTGGSVSTLTIQRTQQEDSAVYLCASSWELNTYEQYFGPGTRLTVT.

V gene TRBV7-2 combines with J gene TRBJ1-5; D not resolved. Germline-derived CDR1 and CDR2 are SGHTA and FQGNSA. CDR3 length: 13 residues. V was clipped by 5 bases and J by 8 bases, with 13 bases between them. The DNA for the CDR3 is TGTGCCAGCAGCGCCGGGCTGAGGGAGCCCCAGCATTTT. Its translation is CASSAGLREPQHF.

The genes are TRBV2 and TRBJ2-2; TRBD2 matches at 9 bases. Germline loops: CDR1 SNHLY, CDR2 FYNNEI. This CDR3 has 14 amino acids. V gave up 4 bases and J gave up 3 bases; unmatched junction bases: 0. The CDR3 DNA sequence: TGTGCCAGCAGTGTAGCGGGAGACACCGGGGAGCTGTTTTTT. Translating it yields CASSVAGDTGELFF. Full variable domain (remainder filled in from reference TRBV2 and TRBJ2-2): EPEVTQTPSHQVTQMGQEVILRCVPISNHLYFYWYRQILGQKVEFLVSFYNNEISEKSEIFDDQFSVERPDGSNFTLKIRSTKLEDSAMYFCASSVAGDTGELFFGEGSRLTVL.

The chain recombines TRBV9 with TRBJ2-3, with D tentatively TRBD1 (6 bases). Deletions cut 4 bases from V and 0 bases from J, with 12 bases between. This CDR3 has 15 amino acids. Germline values: CDR1 SGDLS, CDR2 YYNGEE. In nucleotides, the CDR3 is TGTGCCAGCAGCCCCTACAGGGCTAGCACAGATACGCAGTATTTT. Amino acid sequence: CASSPYRASTDTQYF.

The V gene is TRBV28, the J gene TRBJ2-1, with 8 bases identical to TRBD2. The V gene's germline CDR1 is MDHEN and CDR2 SYDVKM. The CDR3 extends over 14 amino acids. Trimming at V came to 6 bases and at J to 4 bases, leaving 5 bases not matched to a gene. The CDR3 bases are TGTGCCAGCAGATATAGCGGGGATTACAATGAGCAGTTCTTC. It yields the protein CASRYSGDYNEQFF.

The genes are TRBV9 and TRBJ2-2; the D is unclear. Germline CDR1 SGDLS, CDR2 YYNGEE. This CDR3 comprises 13 residues. Trimming left V 0 bases short and J 4 bases short, with 4 bases between. CDR3 in DNA: TGTGCCAGCAGCGTAGACAGCACCGGGGAGCTGTTTTTT. Translating gives CASSVDSTGELFF.

This clone was recorded only once. In DNA, the CDR3 is TGTGCCAGCAGTTTGCGAGGGGGCACTGAAGCTTTCTTT. It translates to CASSLRGGTEAFF. The chain couples TRBV28 to TRBJ1-1; maybe TRBD1 (6 bases). In germline, CDR1 is MDHEN, CDR2 SYDVKM. This CDR3 has 13 residues. V was pared by 3 bases and J by 4 bases, with 9 bases between.

The chain has TRBV9 and TRBJ2-2, with TRBD2 as a possible D gene (6 bases). This CDR3 has 15 amino acids. Trimming shortened V by 3 bases and J by 3 bases, and 12 bases separated the two germline ends. Germline lookup yields CDR1 SGDLS and CDR2 YYNGEE. CDR3 in amino acids: CASSGGGSDTGELFF. The DNA of the CDR3 is TGTGCCAGCAGCGGTGGAGGGAGCGACACCGGGGAGCTGTTTTTT.

This rearrangement joins TRBV6-5 to TRBJ2-1; 7 positions agree with TRBD2. Per germline, CDR1 MNHEY and CDR2 SVGAGI. CDR3 length: 13 amino acids. J lost 5 bases, V lost 10 bases, and 8 bases had no gene match. CDR3: CATWTGRDNEQFF. Here the CDR3 DNA reads TGTGCCACGTGGACGGGGAGGGACAATGAGCAGTTCTTC.

The chain combines TRBV7-2 with TRBJ1-3, with D tentatively TRBD1 (5 bases). CDR1 SGHTA and CDR2 FQGNSA come from the germline V gene. The CDR3 has 16 amino acids. Between the trimmed V and J ends, which lost 3 bases and 2 bases, there was a span of 14 bases. CDR3 nucleotides: TGTGCCAGCAGCTTCCAGTGGGGGGGAGCTGGAAACACCATATATTTT. As protein: CASSFQWGGAGNTIYF.

A few counts support this clone. The chain has TRBV28 and TRBJ1-2; D ambiguous. This CDR3 has 16 amino acids. Between the trimmed V and J ends, which lost 1 base and 1 base, there was a span of 13 bases. Germline values: CDR1 MDHEN, CDR2 SYDVKM. The CDR3 spells CASSLSARWSNYGYTF. The CDR3 nucleotides read TGTGCCAGCAGTTTATCCGCCCGGTGGAGTAACTATGGCTACACCTTC.

The chain is built from TRBV18 and TRBJ1-2, with D tentatively TRBD1 (5 bases). This CDR3 is built from 14 residues. Per germline, CDR1 KGHSH and CDR2 LQKENI. V was cut by 3 bases and J by 5 bases, with 13 bases left in between. In nucleotides, the CDR3 is TGTGCCAGCTCACCGCTCAGGGAGGGATATGGCTACACCTTC. Protein sequence: CASSPLREGYGYTF.

The rearrangement uses TRBV7-9 and TRBJ2-1; no definite D call. The V end was cut by 5 bases, the J end by 2 bases, with 10 bases between. The CDR3 loop spans 14 amino acids. The germline CDR1 and CDR2 sequences are SEHNR and FQNEAQ (reference sequence). The CDR3: CASSPAGTYNEQFF. As DNA, the CDR3 is TGTGCCAGCAGCCCCGCAGGTACCTACAATGAGCAGTTCTTC.

This clone was picked up a small number of times. This chain connects TRBV29-1 to TRBJ1-2; D unclear. In germline, CDR1 is SQVTM, CDR2 ANQGSEA. The V end was cut by 4 bases, the J end by 7 bases, with 13 bases between. This CDR3 contains 12 residues. The CDR3 spells CSVADTTSGYTF. The CDR3 DNA sequence: TGCAGCGTTGCGGATACTACTTCTGGCTACACCTTC. Complete variable domain (other parts from reference TRBV29-1 and TRBJ1-2): SAVISQKPSRDICQRGTSLTIQCQVDSQVTMMFWYRQQPGQSLTLIATANQGSEATYESGFVIDKFPISRPNLTFSTLTVSNMSPEDSSIYLCSVADTTSGYTFGSGTRLTVV.

CDR3 sequence: CASGTDLARVLATYNEQFF. The CDR3 coding sequence is TGTGCCAGTGGAACCGACCTAGCCAGAGTCCTAGCGACGTACAATGAGCAGTTCTTC. The gene calls are TRBV28 and TRBJ2-1, with D perhaps TRBD2 (6 bases). The germline V gene has CDR1 MDHEN and CDR2 SYDVKM. This CDR3 is 19 amino acids long. V lost 9 bases, J lost 4 bases, and 31 bases lay in between.

The chain recombines TRBV27 with TRBJ2-1, with 8 bases matching TRBD2. The CDR3 covers 14 residues. V trimming: 6 bases; J trimming: 5 bases; junction bases outside the gene matches: 6. CDR1 and CDR2 from the germline V gene are MNHEY and SMNVEV (reference sequence). The CDR3: CASSLLAGNNEQFF. The CDR3 DNA is TGTGCCAGCAGCCTATTAGCGGGGAACAATGAGCAGTTCTTC.

This chain uses TRBV2 with TRBJ1-2; D call uncertain. This CDR3 contains 15 residues. Germline CDR1 is SNHLY and CDR2 is FYNNEI. Trimming cost V 4 bases and J 3 bases, with 15 bases left between them. The CDR3: CASSANPTGYYGYTF. As DNA, the CDR3 is TGTGCCAGCAGTGCAAACCCGACGGGATACTATGGCTACACCTTC.

The chain uses TRBV27 and TRBJ2-2; TRBD1 matches 7 bases. The CDR3 runs to 21 residues. The V gene's germline CDR1 is MNHEY and CDR2 SMNVEV (reference sequence). V lost 5 bases, J lost 1 base, and 22 bases stayed unmatched. CDR3 amino acids: CASSAWGTGTATHQNTGELFF. CDR3 nucleotides: TGTGCCAGCAGTGCGTGGGGCACCGGGACAGCAACCCACCAGAACACCGGGGAGCTGTTTTTT.

The V call is TRBV6-5, the J call TRBJ2-7; 13 bases fit TRBD2. Germline V gene lookup returns CDR1 MNHEY and CDR2 SVGAGI. This CDR3 comprises 15 residues. J was trimmed by 7 bases and V by 6 bases; bases with no gene match: 9. The DNA of the CDR3 is TGTGCCAGCAGAGCGGGACTAGCGGGATTCAATGAGCAGTACTTC. Its translation: CASRAGLAGFNEQYF.

The chain couples TRBV30 to TRBJ1-2, with D possibly being TRBD1 (6 bases). This CDR3 region has 14 residues. Trimming took off 3 bases at V and 4 bases at J, with 15 bases between the two ends. Germline CDR1 GTSNPN, CDR2 SVGIG (reference sequence). The CDR3 region has the DNA TGTGCCTGGAGCCGAGGGGGGGCCGGCTATGGCTACACCTTC. Amino acid sequence: CAWSRGGAGYGYTF.

The chain uses TRBV5-6 and TRBJ2-1, with 8 nucleotides matching TRBD1. CDR1 and CDR2 (germline): SGHDT, YYEEEE. The CDR3 spans 16 residues. V lost 0 bases to trimming and J lost 1 base; unmatched junction nucleotides: 3. The CDR3 is CASSLVGTGSYNEQFF. The CDR3 DNA is TGTGCCAGCAGCTTGGTCGGGACAGGTTCCTACAATGAGCAGTTCTTC.

The chain recombines TRBV3-1 (or the pseudogene TRBV3-2) with TRBJ2-2; 9 bases line up with TRBD1. Germline CDR1 reads LGHDT; CDR2 reads YNNKEL (reference sequence). This CDR3 is built from 16 residues. V dropped 3 bases and J dropped 0; count of bases not matched to a gene: 2. This chain's CDR3 is CASSHGQGTNTGELFF. The CDR3 bases are TGTGCCAGCAGCCACGGACAGGGGACGAACACCGGGGAGCTGTTTTTT.

This rearrangement joins TRBV14 to TRBJ1-2; perhaps TRBD1 as D (6 bases). The CDR3 sequence is 14 residues long. Trimming took off 1 base at V and 8 bases at J, with 14 bases between the two ends. The germline V gene has CDR1 SGHDN and CDR2 FVKESK. CDR3 amino acids: CASSQALGGRGYTF. The CDR3 DNA follows: TGTGCCAGCAGCCAAGCCCTGGGGGGGCGAGGCTACACCTTC.

The rearrangement uses TRBV6-5 and TRBJ1-2; TRBD1 matches 8 bases. The trim removed 2 bases at V and 2 bases at J, leaving 4 bases unmatched. The CDR3 is 15 amino acids. Germline V gene lookup returns CDR1 MNHEY and CDR2 SVGAGI. CDR3 in DNA: TGTGCCAGCAGTTACCCGAGGGACAGGAACTATGGCTACACCTTC. It is translated as CASSYPRDRNYGYTF.

V gene TRBV10-2 combines with J gene TRBJ2-2; TRBD1 matches at 7 bases. The CDR3 covers 14 residues. The J segment lost 1 base and the V segment lost 7 bases, leaving 3 bases of the junction unmatched. CDR1 and CDR2 (germline): WSHSY, SAAADI. The CDR3 DNA reads TGCGCCAGCAAGCGGACAGGGAACACCGGGGAGCTGTTTTTT. Amino acids: CASKRTGNTGELFF.

This clone has just one count. The V gene is TRBV5-1, the J gene TRBJ2-3, with 10 bases that match TRBD1. J gave up 5 bases and V 6 bases, and 12 bases lay outside the gene matches. Per germline, CDR1 SGHRS and CDR2 YFSETQ. The CDR3 consists of 16 residues. CDR3 sequence (DNA): TGCGCCAGCAATTCCCGGACAGGGGGTATGAGAGATACGCAGTATTTT. Protein product: CASNSRTGGMRDTQYF. Full variable domain (rest looked up from reference TRBV5-1 and TRBJ2-3): KAGVTQTPRYLIKTRGQQVTLSCSPISGHRSVSWYQQTPGQGLQFLFEYFSETQRNKGNFPGRFSGRQFSNSRSEMNVSTLELGDSALYLCASNSRTGGMRDTQYFGPGTRLTVL.

This clone was seen a single time. The chain recombines TRBV10-2 with TRBJ2-7; 10 nucleotides line up with TRBD2. The germline gives CDR1 WSHSY, CDR2 SAAADI. The CDR3 covers 18 residues. The V segment lost 4 bases and the J segment 4 bases; nucleotides outside the gene matches: 16. The CDR3 region has the DNA TGCGCCAGCAGTGGAAGGACAGGGAGCGGGGGGGCCCCTTACGAGCAGTACTTC. Amino acids: CASSGRTGSGGAPYEQYF.

The rearrangement links TRBV4-1 to TRBJ2-5; D remains ambiguous. V shed 1 base and J shed 2 bases, with 5 bases lying between them. Germline assignment: CDR1 MGHRA and CDR2 YSYEKL. This CDR3 spans 13 amino acids. The CDR3 bases are TGCGCCAGCAGCCAAGTAGTTCAAGAGACCCAGTACTTC. Its protein is CASSQVVQETQYF.

J is TRBJ1-2 and V is TRBV7-9; possible D gene TRBD1, 5 bases. CDR1 is SEHNR, CDR2 FQNEAQ, per germline (reference sequence). The V end was cut by 3 bases, the J end by 4 bases, with 12 bases between. The CDR3 has 14 amino acids. The DNA of the CDR3 is TGTGCCAGCAGCTTCAGGGTGATGGGCTATGGCTACACCTTC. Translated, it gives CASSFRVMGYGYTF.

The chain has TRBV19 and TRBJ2-1, with 11 bases lining up with TRBD2. Trimming took 6 bases from V and 7 from J; bases not matched to a gene: 26. Per the germline V gene, CDR1 is LNHDA and CDR2 is SQIVND (reference sequence). This CDR3 comprises 21 residues. CDR3 bases: TGTGCCAGTAGAACCGTTGATTATGGGTCGGCTAGCGGGGGGTCGGGGAATGAGCAGTTCTTC. This sequence encodes CASRTVDYGSASGGSGNEQFF.

This chain joins TRBV28 and TRBJ1-5; TRBD1 might be the D (6 bases). Germline values: CDR1 MDHEN, CDR2 SYDVKM. CDR3 length equals 11 residues. Trimming removed 6 bases from V and 6 bases from J, with 6 bases in between. DNA of the CDR3: TGTGCCAGCAGAGGGGGTCAGCCCCAGCATTTT. Amino acid sequence: CASRGGQPQHF.

This rearrangement joins TRBV7-2 to TRBJ2-3; 7 bases match TRBD2. The germline V gene encodes CDR1 SGHTA and CDR2 FQGNSA. The CDR3 loop spans 15 amino acids. V lost 5 bases to trimming and J lost 0 bases; unmatched junction nucleotides: 5. DNA of the CDR3: TGTGCCAGCAGCCCGTGGACTAGAAGCACAGATACGCAGTATTTT. Residues: CASSPWTRSTDTQYF.